This is a list of T cell receptor beta chains from one sample in a study of cytomegalovirus exposure and HLA in healthy donors. TCRdb's table, derived via immunoSEQ multiplex PCR, lists solely in-frame clones and lacks some. This sample has over 200,000 clones; 75% to 90% occur once, and the top ten carry around 5.4%. The sample taken for sequencing was PBMCs. These receptors were collected from a woman aged 18-35 years in good health and CMV-seronegative. Each CDR3 is given with its conserved first and last residue. A D gene is named only where the DNA matches it firmly. Not every row has a clone size; where given, it reads once, few, many or a size class.

TRBD2	TRBJ2-5	TRBV11-2	NA	TGTGCCAGCAGCTACCTAGGACTAGCGGGCGCGGAGACCCAGTACTTC	CASSYLGLAGAETQYF
NA	TRBJ2-3	TRBV2	NA	TGTGCCAGCAGTGGTTACACAGATACGCAGTATTTT	CASSGYTDTQYF
NA	TRBJ2-1	TRBV2	NA	TGTGCCAGCAGCGCAGGACGCTCCTACAATGAGCAGTTCTTC	CASSAGRSYNEQFF
NA	TRBJ1-2	TRBV30	NA	TGTGCCTGGAGTGCGTCCGCGAAAGGTGGCTACACCTTC	CAWSASAKGGYTF
TRBD1	TRBJ1-1	TRBV28	NA	TGTGCCAGCAGTTCTACAGGGGAAGGGACTGAAGCTTTCTTT	CASSSTGEGTEAFF
TRBD1	TRBJ2-7	TRBV6-6	NA	TGTGCCAGCAGTTACGCCCCACAGGGGGGCAACCACGAGCAGTACTTC	CASSYAPQGGNHEQYF
TRBD1	TRBJ2-3	TRBV6-5	few	TGTGCCAGCAGTTACGCTACAGGGGCCTCGGCAGATACGCAGTATTTT	CASSYATGASADTQYF
NA	TRBJ2-2	TRBV11-3	NA	TGTGCCAGCAGCCTGGGACTTACCGGGGAGCTGTTTTTT	CASSLGLTGELFF
NA	TRBJ2-2	TRBV2	NA	TGTGCCAGCAGTGAGGGGGCCGGGGAGCTGTTTTTT	CASSEGAGELFF
NA	TRBJ1-5	TRBV2	few	TGTGCCAGCAGTAGTCAGAAGGGTCAGCCCCAGCATTTT	CASSSQKGQPQHF
TRBD2	TRBJ2-7	TRBV6-1	many	TGTGCCACCCAGGAGCGGGATGGGGGTTGGGAGCAGTACTTC	CATQERDGGWEQYF
TRBD1	TRBJ1-2	TRBV5-4	once	TGTGCCAGCAGTTCGGGACAGAGTAACTATGGCTACACCTTC	CASSSGQSNYGYTF
TRBD2	TRBJ2-2	TRBV10-2	many	TGCGCCAGCAGTACCAGCGGGGCTGGCACCGGGGAGCTGTTTTTT	CASSTSGAGTGELFF
NA	TRBJ2-5	TRBV5-1	NA	TGCGCCAGCAGCTTTCGACAAACCGGAGAGACCCAGTACTTC	CASSFRQTGETQYF
NA	TRBJ1-1	TRBV7-9	NA	TGTGCCATCAGATTTGACAGGACGAACACTGAAGCTTTCTTT	CAIRFDRTNTEAFF
NA	TRBJ1-2	TRBV9	NA	TGTGCCAGCAGCGTAGGCGGGGGAAACTATGGCTACACCTTC	CASSVGGGNYGYTF
NA	TRBJ1-2	TRBV5-4	once	TGTGCCAGCAGCCGCGTGGACTATGGCTACACCTTC	CASSRVDYGYTF
TRBD1	TRBJ2-5	TRBV5-1	NA	TGCGCCAGCAGCTTGGACACAGGGGGCTTAAAGACCCAGTACTTC	CASSLDTGGLKTQYF
NA	TRBJ2-1	TRBV7-2	NA	TGTGCCAGCAGTGTACGGGCCATCGAACGCTACAATGAGCAGTTCTTC	CASSVRAIERYNEQFF
NA	TRBJ1-1	TRBV7-2	once	TGTGCCAGCAGCTTAATCCAGAACACTGAAGCTTTCTTT	CASSLIQNTEAFF
NA	TRBJ1-4	TRBV2	NA	TGTGCCAGCAGCCGAGGGGTGGCTAATGAAAAACTGTTTTTT	CASSRGVANEKLFF
NA	TRBJ2-3	TRBV9	NA	TGTGCCAGCAGCGCCCTTGCTTTCAGCACAGATACGCAGTATTTT	CASSALAFSTDTQYF
NA	TRBJ2-1	TRBV5-1	NA	TGCGCCAGCAGCTTGGGGGCAAAAACTCTCCAGACCTACAATGAGCAGTTCTTC	CASSLGAKTLQTYNEQFF
TRBD1	TRBJ1-2	TRBV6-6	once	TGTGCCAGCAGTTATCCCGGGACAGGGGGTATAGATGGCTACACCTTC	CASSYPGTGGIDGYTF
NA	TRBJ1-5	TRBV5-8	once	TGTGCCAGCAGCGATGGGGGCAATAGCAATCAGCCCCAGCATTTT	CASSDGGNSNQPQHF
NA	TRBJ1-1	TRBV29-1	NA	TGCAGCGTTGCAGGGGCAACTGAAGCTTTCTTT	CSVAGATEAFF
NA	TRBJ1-5	TRBV9	NA	TGTGCCAGCAGCGCCGGGAATAGCAATCAGCCCCAGCATTTT	CASSAGNSNQPQHF
TRBD1	TRBJ2-6	TRBV15	NA	TGTGCCACCAGCCTCAGGGGGACTGGGGCCAACGTCCTGACTTTC	CATSLRGTGANVLTF
NA	TRBJ2-3	TRBV7-3	once	TGTGCCAGCAGCTTAATGGAGGGAGATACGCAGTATTTT	CASSLMEGDTQYF
NA	TRBJ1-4	TRBV29-1	NA	TGCAGCGTTGAAGAGGCGCGCAATGAAAAACTGTTTTTT	CSVEEARNEKLFF
TRBD1	TRBJ1-4	TRBV2	few	TGTGCCAGCAACGGACAGGGAGATGAAAAACTGTTTTTT	CASNGQGDEKLFF
NA	TRBJ2-7	TRBV5-6	medium-sized	TGTGCCAGCAGCTTGGCCCCCGATTTGGCCTACGAGCAGTACTTC	CASSLAPDLAYEQYF
NA	TRBJ1-5	TRBV5-1	NA	TGCGCCAGCAGCTTGGACCCAGGGGACGGACAGCCCCAGCATTTT	CASSLDPGDGQPQHF
NA	TRBJ2-7	TRBV10-3	NA	TGTGCCACCCCATACGGCCCTGGGTACGAGCAGTACTTC	CATPYGPGYEQYF
NA	TRBJ1-1	TRBV2	NA	TGTGCCAGCAGTGAAATGAGGGAAAGGAACACTGAAGCTTTCTTT	CASSEMRERNTEAFF
NA	TRBJ1-2	TRBV5-1	NA	TGCGCCAGCAGCTTGGGCTCGGGACAAAACTATGGCTACACCTTC	CASSLGSGQNYGYTF